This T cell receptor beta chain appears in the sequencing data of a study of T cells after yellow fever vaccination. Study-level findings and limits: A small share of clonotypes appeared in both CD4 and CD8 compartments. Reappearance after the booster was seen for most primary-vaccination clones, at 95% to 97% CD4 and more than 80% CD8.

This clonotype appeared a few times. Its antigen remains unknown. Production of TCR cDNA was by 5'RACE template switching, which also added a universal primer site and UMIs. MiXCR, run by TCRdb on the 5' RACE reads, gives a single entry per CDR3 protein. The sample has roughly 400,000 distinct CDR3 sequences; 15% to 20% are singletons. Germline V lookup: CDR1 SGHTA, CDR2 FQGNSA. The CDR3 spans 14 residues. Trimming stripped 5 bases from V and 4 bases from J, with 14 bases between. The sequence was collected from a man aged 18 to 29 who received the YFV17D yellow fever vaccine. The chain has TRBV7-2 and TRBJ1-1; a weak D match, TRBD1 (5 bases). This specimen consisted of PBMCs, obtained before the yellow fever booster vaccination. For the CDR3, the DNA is TGTGCCAGCAGCCCTCGTAGGGGTTCCACTGAAGCTTTCTTT. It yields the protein CASSPRRGSTEAFF.